This T cell receptor beta chain was recovered during a study of blood T cell repertoires in COVID-19. The ends were cut back, 3 bases at V and 1 base at J, with 10 bases in the middle. Looked up from germline, CDR1 is SGDLS and CDR2 is YYNGEE. CDR3 size: 14 residues. Clones were sequenced by immunoSEQ multiplex PCR, and TCRdb holds only the in-frame ones, with some missing. This sample yields almost 90,000 clones, of which 90% are seen a single time; 5.5% to 8% belongs to the top ten. The sequencing sample was made of peripheral blood. V usage is TRBV9 and J usage is TRBJ1-1; no clear D gene. The receptor comes from a man in his late teens or twenties with COVID-19, enrolled during active disease. For the CDR3, the DNA is TGTGCCAGCAGCGCCGGTGAGCGGAACACTGAAGCTTTCTTT. Protein sequence: CASSAGERNTEAFF.